The 21 T cell receptor beta chains below were found in one sample sequenced in a study of T-cell reconstitution after alpha-beta-depleted transplantation in children. A TCRbeta library incorporating unique molecular identifiers was prepared. TCRdb passed the PCR reads through MiXCR, listing each CDR3 protein once. The sample gives about 76,000 distinct CDR3 sequences, around 14% of which show up once; about 26% is in the top ten. The source material was PBMCs, mostly from graft donor cells, sampled 180 days after TCRalphabeta/CD19-depleted stem cell transplant. These receptor sequences come from a male patient under 10 years old who had a stem cell transplant for acute lymphoblastic leukemia, so the T cells may come from the graft donor.

The rearrangement links TRBV10-3 to TRBJ2-7; D not resolved. The CDR3 spans 13 residues. The V end was cut by 0 bases, the J end by 1 base, with 4 bases between. Germline assignment: CDR1 ENHRY and CDR2 SYGVKD. The DNA of the CDR3 is TGTGCCATCAGTGAGTCGGGTTCCTACGAGCAGTACTTC. Its protein product is CAISESGSYEQYF.

The chain employs TRBV15 and TRBJ2-1, with 8 nucleotides matching TRBD2. The CDR3 length is 16 residues. The V segment lost 0 bases and the J segment 7 bases; nucleotides outside the gene matches: 8. The germline V gene encodes CDR1 LNHNV and CDR2 YYDKDF (reference sequence). The DNA for the CDR3 is TGTGCCACCAGCAGAGATCGACTCGGACTAGCAAATGAGCAGTTCTTC. This gives the protein CATSRDRLGLANEQFF.

This clonotype has a handful of counts. The chain combines TRBV9 with TRBJ1-5; possible D gene TRBD1, 5 bases. The CDR3 is 14 residues long. Trimming stripped 4 bases from V and 5 bases from J, with 13 bases between. Germline CDR1 reads SGDLS; CDR2 reads YYNGEE. This CDR3 reads CASSKGDPHQPQHF. CDR3 nucleotides: TGTGCCAGCAGCAAAGGGGATCCCCATCAGCCCCAGCATTTT.

This clonotype was seen repeatedly, ten times or more. This chain uses TRBV5-1 with TRBJ2-5; D unclear. V lost 1 base to trimming and J lost 8 bases, with 6 bases between them. Germline CDR1 reads SGHRS; CDR2 reads YFSETQ. The CDR3 length is 11 residues. This CDR3 is CASSLWATQYF. Here the CDR3 DNA reads TGCGCCAGCAGCTTGTGGGCTACCCAGTACTTC.

The V call is TRBV29-1, the J call TRBJ2-5; perhaps D is TRBD1 or TRBD2 (5 bases each). Germline values: CDR1 SQVTM, CDR2 ANQGSEA. The CDR3 consists of 14 residues. Between the trimmed V and J ends, which lost 4 bases and 1 base, there was a span of 13 bases. The CDR3 DNA reads TGCAGCGTTGCCCCGGGGCAGCTCCAAGAGACCCAGTACTTC. Translation: CSVAPGQLQETQYF. The whole variable domain, filled in from reference TRBV29-1 and TRBJ2-5, reads SAVISQKPSRDICQRGTSLTIQCQVDSQVTMMFWYRQQPGQSLTLIATANQGSEATYESGFVIDKFPISRPNLTFSTLTVSNMSPEDSSIYLCSVAPGQLQETQYFGPGTRLLVL.

The chain combines TRBV20-1 with TRBJ2-3; 7 bases are shared with TRBD2. Per germline, CDR1 DFQATT and CDR2 SNEGSKA (reference sequence). Losses at the gene ends were 5 bases for V and 2 bases for J; bases not matched to a gene: 13. This CDR3 region has 16 residues. The chain's CDR3 is CSAPRIGLVPTDTQYF. In DNA form, the CDR3 reads TGCAGTGCTCCCCGAATCGGACTAGTCCCCACAGATACGCAGTATTTT.

The chain has TRBV5-1 and TRBJ2-1; the D is unclear. The CDR3 runs 16 residues. Germline CDR1 and CDR2: SGHRS and YFSETQ. Trimming cost V 3 bases and J 0 bases, with 13 bases left between them. CDR3 nucleotides: TGCGCCAGCAGCTCGCTGACACAGAGCTCCTACAATGAGCAGTTCTTC. Its protein product is CASSSLTQSSYNEQFF.

This clonotype was seen more than once but under ten times. The J gene is TRBJ2-4, the V gene TRBV28; a possible D gene is TRBD1 (6 bases). With 1 base removed from V and 8 bases from J, the gap between germline ends came to 6 bases. The germline CDR1 and CDR2 sequences are MDHEN and SYDVKM. CDR3 length: 12 residues. The CDR3 sequence: CASSLSGDIQYF. In DNA, the CDR3 is TGTGCCAGCAGTTTATCAGGGGACATTCAGTACTTC. The variable domain in full, with the rest retrieved from reference TRBV28 and TRBJ2-4, is DVKVTQSSRYLVKRTGEKVFLECVQDMDHENMFWYRQDPGLGLRLIYFSYDVKMKEKGDIPEGYSVSREKKERFSLILESASTNQTSMYLCASSLSGDIQYFGAGTRLSVL.

Only a few counts were recorded for this clonotype. The V gene is TRBV5-1, the J gene TRBJ2-1; tentatively, D is TRBD1 (6 bases). The CDR3 sequence is 14 residues long. Germline CDR1 SGHRS, CDR2 YFSETQ. V dropped 5 bases and J dropped 3 bases, with 12 bases sitting between them. The CDR3 region is CASSSQGLYNEQFF. CDR3 in DNA: TGCGCCAGCAGTTCACAGGGCCTCTACAATGAGCAGTTCTTC.

This chain joins TRBV27 and TRBJ1-5, with D maybe TRBD1 (5 bases). CDR3 length: 16 residues. Between the trimmed V and J ends, which lost 5 bases and 6 bases, there was a span of 20 bases. Germline-derived CDR1 and CDR2 are MNHEY and SMNVEV (reference sequence). CDR3 protein: CASSPARDGRVQPQHF. The CDR3 region has the DNA TGTGCCAGCAGTCCCGCCCGGGACGGACGAGTTCAGCCCCAGCATTTT.

The table lists this clonotype with a few counts. V usage is TRBV7-9 and J usage is TRBJ2-3; D is uncertain. The CDR3 covers 13 residues. CDR1 and CDR2 (germline): SEHNR, FQNEAQ (reference sequence). Trimming pared 3 bases from V and 6 bases from J, leaving 10 bases between. This CDR3 reads CASSFKSGDTQYF. As DNA, the CDR3 is TGTGCCAGCAGCTTCAAGAGTGGGGATACGCAGTATTTT.

The chain carries TRBV5-1 and TRBJ2-6; no clear D. The CDR3 loop spans 16 amino acids. CDR1 is SGHRS and CDR2 is YFSETQ in the germline V gene. Between the trimmed V and J ends, which lost 0 bases and 0 bases, there was a span of 7 bases. The CDR3 loop reads CASSLVQHSGANVLTF. The CDR3 bases are TGCGCCAGCAGCTTGGTGCAGCACTCTGGGGCCAACGTCCTGACTTTC.

Only a few counts were recorded for this clonotype. The chain couples TRBV19 to TRBJ2-7, with D possibly being TRBD1 or TRBD2 (5 bases each). The germline V and J ends were trimmed by 6 bases and 1 base, with 16 bases remaining between them. The CDR3 runs 15 residues. Germline V gene data show CDR1 as LNHDA and CDR2 as SQIVND (reference sequence). For the CDR3, the DNA is TGTGCCAGTAGCTCTGGGGGACGGTTGTCCTACGAGCAGTACTTC. The encoded protein is CASSSGGRLSYEQYF.

This clonotype was picked up a small number of times. V and J are TRBV10-3 and TRBJ2-3; a possible D gene is TRBD2 (5 bases). The CDR3 has 14 residues. V lost 4 bases and J 1 base, leaving 9 bases between the germline ends. The germline V gene has CDR1 ENHRY and CDR2 SYGVKD. CDR3 loop: CAISGRRGTDTQYF. The CDR3 DNA reads TGTGCCATCAGTGGCCGGCGGGGCACAGATACGCAGTATTTT.

V usage is TRBV5-6 and J usage is TRBJ1-6; no firm D call. The CDR3 spans 13 residues. The V gene's germline CDR1 is SGHDT and CDR2 YYEEEE. Trimming left V 0 bases short and J 7 bases short, with 5 bases between. The DNA for the CDR3 is TGTGCCAGCAGCTTGGCGCGGAATTCACCCCTCCACTTT. Translation gives CASSLARNSPLHF.

This clonotype was seen a few times. The V call is TRBV4-3, the J call TRBJ1-4; TRBD1 aligns across 7 bases. The CDR3 has 14 residues. Germline V gene lookup returns CDR1 LGHNA and CDR2 YSLEER. The V gene end was trimmed by 4 bases and the J gene end by 7 bases; junction bases not matched to a gene: 6. CDR3 sequence: CASSRQGDGEKLFF. In DNA, the CDR3 is TGCGCCAGCAGCCGACAGGGAGACGGTGAAAAACTGTTTTTT.

This clonotype was found once. This chain connects TRBV28 to TRBJ2-7; D may be TRBD2 (10 bases). The CDR3 is 20 amino acids. From germline, CDR1 is MDHEN and CDR2 SYDVKM. V was pared by 3 bases and J by 11 bases, with 38 bases between. The CDR3, as DNA: TGTGCCAGCAGTTTCCCCCGGGACAGGGTAATGAAGCGGGAGGGTAAAGAGGAGTACTTC. Translating it yields CASSFPRDRVMKREGKEEYF.

At least ten counts were recorded for this clonotype. The CDR3 loop reads CSVELRDYGYTF. DNA of the CDR3: TGCAGCGTTGAACTCAGGGACTATGGCTACACCTTC. The V and J genes are TRBV29-1 and TRBJ1-2; maybe TRBD1 (5 bases). V lost 2 bases and J lost 3, with 7 bases in between. This CDR3 is 12 amino acids long. Germline assignment: CDR1 SQVTM and CDR2 ANQGSEA.

V usage is TRBV19 and J usage is TRBJ2-6; D perhaps matches TRBD2 (5 bases). Looked up from germline, CDR1 is LNHDA and CDR2 is SQIVND (reference sequence). The V end lost 6 bases, the J end lost 1 base, and 7 bases lay between the germline ends. This CDR3 comprises 14 residues. CDR3 sequence: CASRRGSGANVLTF. In DNA, the CDR3 is TGTGCCAGTAGACGGGGTTCTGGGGCCAACGTCCTGACTTTC.

This clonotype was observed a few times. This chain uses TRBV6-1 with TRBJ2-7; 7 bases match TRBD2. In germline, CDR1 is MNHNS, CDR2 SASEGT. The CDR3 runs to 15 residues. Unmatched junction bases numbered 10, after V lost 7 bases and J lost 1 base. This CDR3 is CASIYREGLSYEQYF. CDR3 bases: TGTGCCAGCATATATAGGGAGGGTCTTTCCTACGAGCAGTACTTC.

The table lists this clonotype with many counts. The rearrangement uses TRBV20-1 and TRBJ2-1, with D unclear. Germline CDR1 reads DFQATT; CDR2 reads SNEGSKA (reference sequence). This CDR3 region has 11 residues. V lost 3 bases to trimming and J lost 5 bases, with 5 bases between them. In DNA, the CDR3 is TGCAGTGCTAGCCGGGACAATGAGCAGTTCTTC. Protein: CSASRDNEQFF.